This TCR beta chain emerged from a study of T cell responses to AZD1222 COVID-19 vaccine. Turning to this clone: The antigen is not known.

The protocol was immunoSEQ multiplex PCR, while the TCRdb copy is restricted to in-frame clones and leaves out a portion. The sample has about 100,000 clones; under 95% are singletons. Study conclusions and caveats: Seropositive at baseline were only a handful of AZD1222 recipients. Among the donors, most were white British and more were female, and clonal diversity was possibly underestimated.

V was cut by 5 bases and J by 3 bases, with 16 bases left in between. The CDR3 has 16 residues. CDR1 is MGHDK and CDR2 is SYGVNS in the germline V gene. V usage is TRBV25-1 and J usage is TRBJ1-4, with no clear D. The origin of this receptor is an adult in good health. Sequenced here: peripheral blood, sampled on day 0 of AZD1222 vaccination. CDR3 bases: TGTGCCAGCAGTCTCATCGGGAGTAGAGCTAATGAAAAACTGTTTTTT. As protein: CASSLIGSRANEKLFF.